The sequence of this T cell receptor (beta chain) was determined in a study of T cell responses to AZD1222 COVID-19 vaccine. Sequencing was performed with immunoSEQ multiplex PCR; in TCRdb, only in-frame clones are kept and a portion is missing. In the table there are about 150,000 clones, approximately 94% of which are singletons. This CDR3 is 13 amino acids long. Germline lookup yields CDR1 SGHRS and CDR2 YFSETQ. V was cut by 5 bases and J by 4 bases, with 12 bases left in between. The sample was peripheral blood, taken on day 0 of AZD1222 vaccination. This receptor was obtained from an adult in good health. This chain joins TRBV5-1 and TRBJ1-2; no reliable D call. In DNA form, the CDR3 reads TGCGCCAGCAGTTGGGCCACTGGCTATGGCTACACCTTC. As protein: CASSWATGYGYTF.